The 32 T cell receptor beta chains presented below share a single source sample, sequenced in a study of T cell clonality in common variable immunodeficiency. General observations from the study: In common variable immunodeficiency, TCR beta chains reportedly carried fewer deletions and N-nucleotide insertions.

These receptors have no identified antigens. This table comes from immunoSEQ multiplex PCR, and its TCRdb copy is limited to in-frame clones, with some not included. There are 30,000 to 35,000 clones in the sample, none observed a single time. Sequenced: peripheral blood mononuclear cells. All receptors come from a human donor with common variable immunodeficiency.

This clone was seen a few times. This chain's CDR3 is CASSSVGQGNQPQHF. The CDR3 bases that were read are TGTGCCAGTAGTAGCGTCGGACAGGGCAATCAGCCC. This chain joins TRBV19 and TRBJ1-5, with 7 bases aligning to TRBD1. The CDR3 extends 3 residues past the end of the read, so its final part is completed from the germline J gene. Per germline, CDR1 LNHDA and CDR2 SQIVND (reference sequence). Trimming took 4 bases from V and 2 from J; bases not matched to a gene: 5. CDR3 size: 15 residues.

This clone was observed a handful of times. At one boundary the junction diverges from the germline segment, which might be a read error. The read terminates 3 residues before the CDR3 end, so the remaining end is supplied by the germline J gene. The J gene is TRBJ2-2, the V gene TRBV7-3; TRBD2 matches at 8 bases. This CDR3 has 16 residues. CDR1 and CDR2 (germline): SGHTA, FQGTGA. CDR3 sequence: CAGSLYKAGGTGELFF. The covered CDR3 bases are TGTGCCGGCAGCTTATACAAGGCGGGAGGCACCGGGGAG. Full variable domain (remainder filled in from reference TRBV7-3 and TRBJ2-2): GAGVSQTPSNKVTEKGKYVELRCDPISGHTALYWYRQSLGQGPEFLIYFQGTGAADDSGLPNDRFFAVRPEGSVSTLKIQRTERGDSAVYLCAGSLYKAGGTGELFFGEGSRLTVL.

This clone was found many times. Coverage ceases 3 residues before the CDR3 finishes, and the germline J gene fills in the end. V and J are TRBV28 and TRBJ2-1; tentatively, D is TRBD2 (7 bases). Germline V gene data show CDR1 as MDHEN and CDR2 as SYDVKM. This CDR3 is built from 18 residues. Trimming removed 5 bases from V and 5 bases from J, with 25 bases in between. Incomplete CDR3 DNA: TGTGCCAGCAGTGGGAGGGGGGGGCTCGATGGGGCCAACAATGAG. This gives the protein CASSGRGGLDGANNE. The complete CDR3 protein is CASSGRGGLDGANNEQFF.

Points on this clone: Read sequence stops 3 residues before the CDR3 end, and the germline J gene provides the missing end. The V gene is TRBV6-2 or TRBV6-3, the J gene TRBJ1-5, with 8 bases aligning to TRBD1. V was pared by 10 bases and J by 2 bases, with 10 bases of the junction left unmatched. This CDR3 is 15 amino acids long. Germline CDR1 is MNHEY and CDR2 is SVGEGT. The CDR3 bases that were read are TGTGCCATAGGTTCAGGGACAGGTGGCAATCAGCCC. Protein product: CAIGSGTGGNQP. The whole CDR3 is CAIGSGTGGNQPQHF.

This clone was observed at least ten times. The read is 3 residues too short to cover the CDR3 end, so that end is filled in from the germline J gene. The rearrangement uses TRBV28 and TRBJ1-5, with a weak D call TRBD1 (6 bases). The germline CDR1 and CDR2 sequences are MDHEN and SYDVKM. The CDR3 is 15 residues long. V was trimmed by 2 bases and J by 0 bases, leaving 8 bases between them. The covered CDR3 bases are TGTGCCAGCAGTTTAGCAGGGGTTAGCAATCAGCCC. Protein: CASSLAGVSNQP. Given in full, the CDR3 is CASSLAGVSNQPQHF.

This clone was picked up a small number of times. CDR3 sequence reads: CAWSKVLAGGRTNNEQFF. CDR3 DNA (partial): TGTGCCTGGAGCAAGGTTCTAGCGGGAGGGCGAACGAACAATGAG. V is TRBV30 and J is TRBJ2-1, with 12 positions matching TRBD2. The CDR3 extends 3 residues past the end of the read, so its final part is completed from the germline J gene. The length of the CDR3 is 18 residues. V lost 3 bases and J lost 5; bases outside the gene matches: 14. Looked up from germline, CDR1 is GTSNPN and CDR2 is SVGIG (reference sequence).

This clone was recorded many times. The read comes to an end 3 residues before the CDR3 does, leaving the germline J gene to fill in the end. V is TRBV19 and J is TRBJ1-1, with a weak D call TRBD1 (6 bases). CDR1 is LNHDA and CDR2 is SQIVND in the germline V gene (reference sequence). The CDR3 consists of 14 residues. Incomplete CDR3 DNA: TGTGCCAGTAGTGTAACCCCTCCGGGAGGGGGA. This encodes CASSVTPPGGG. In full, the CDR3 reads CASSVTPPGGGAFF. Drawing the rest from reference TRBV19 and TRBJ1-1, the complete variable domain is DGGITQSPKYLFRKEGQNVTLSCEQNLNHDAMYWYRQDPGQGLRLIYYSQIVNDFQKGDIAEGYSVSREKKESFPLTVTSAQKNPTAFYLCASSVTPPGGGAFFGQGTRLTVV.

This clone came up many times. From the germline J gene comes the end of the CDR3, since the read stops 3 residues before it. This chain links TRBV3-1 (or the pseudogene TRBV3-2) with TRBJ2-7; TRBD2 aligns across 8 bases. The germline CDR1 and CDR2 sequences are LGHDT and YNNKEL (reference sequence). There are 19 residues in the CDR3. V shed 1 base and J 6 bases; nucleotides not matched to a gene: 20. The CDR3 here is CASSQGKGLARAGVSEQYF. Partial CDR3 DNA: TGTGCCAGCAGCCAAGGGAAAGGACTAGCTAGAGCGGGAGTGTCCGAG.

This clone was counted a few times. The read ends 3 residues before the CDR3 terminus; that terminus is restored from the germline J gene. V gene TRBV11-2 combines with J gene TRBJ2-7, with D tentatively TRBD2 (5 bases). The CDR3 consists of 15 residues. Trimming cost V 5 bases and J 0 bases, with 14 bases left between them. Germline-derived CDR1 and CDR2 are SGHAT and FQNNGV. The covered CDR3 bases are TGTGCCAGCAGCCAGGACTTGGGCACCTCCTACGAG. Residues: CASSQDLGTSYE. The full CDR3 protein is CASSQDLGTSYEQYF.

Concerning this clone: The CDR3 end lies 3 residues beyond the end of the read and is filled in from the germline J gene. The chain recombines TRBV30 with TRBJ2-3; TRBD2 agrees at 9 bases. Germline V gives CDR1 GTSNPN, CDR2 SVGIG (reference sequence). The CDR3 totals 14 residues. The CDR3 reads CAWSVLAGPGTQYF. Partial CDR3 DNA: TGTGCCTGGAGTGTGCTAGCGGGACCAGGGACG.

On this clone: The CDR3 extends 3 residues past the end of the read, so its final part is completed from the germline J gene. The J gene is TRBJ2-5, the V gene TRBV20-1; the match to TRBD2 covers 10 bases. CDR3 length: 15 amino acids. Unmatched junction bases numbered 12, after V lost 4 bases and J lost 7 bases. Germline V CDR1 and CDR2: DFQATT, SNEGSKA (reference sequence). This chain's CDR3 is CSAISSGSVGRTQYF. CDR3 bases read: TGCAGTGCTATTTCTAGCGGGAGCGTCGGACGGACC.

This clone has a handful of counts. The observed sequence ends 3 residues before the CDR3 terminus, with the missing tail filled in from the germline J gene. This chain uses TRBV7-9 with TRBJ1-2; 9 positions agree with TRBD1. Germline V gene lookup returns CDR1 SEHNR and CDR2 FQNEAQ (reference sequence). The CDR3 extends over 14 amino acids. V shed 0 bases and J 7 bases; nucleotides not matched to a gene: 3. The DNA read from the CDR3 is TGTGCCAGCAGCTTAGCGGGGACAGGGACTGGC. Protein: CASSLAGTGTG. The CDR3 reads in full as CASSLAGTGTGYTF.

This clone was seen at least ten times. The CDR3 is cut off 3 residues early in the read; its end comes from the germline J gene. The rearrangement joins TRBV30 to TRBJ1-2; 8 bases line up with TRBD1. There are 13 residues in the CDR3. J was trimmed by 4 bases and V by 1 base; bases with no gene match: 2. Germline V gene lookup returns CDR1 GTSNPN and CDR2 SVGIG (reference sequence). The CDR3 sequence: CAWSADRAYGYTF. The DNA read from the CDR3 is TGTGCCTGGAGTGCGGACAGGGCCTATGGC.

There are many counts of this clone. The read comes to an end 3 residues before the CDR3 does, leaving the germline J gene to fill in the end. V is TRBV7-9 and J is TRBJ2-2, with TRBD2 as a possible D gene (6 bases). The germline V gene encodes CDR1 SEHNR and CDR2 FQNEAQ (reference sequence). The CDR3 has 15 residues. The V end lost 5 bases, the J end lost 7 bases, and 17 bases lay between the germline ends. The covered CDR3 bases are TGTGCCAGCAGCGGCAACAGGTGGAGGGGCGGGGAG. Protein product: CASSGNRWRGGE. The entire CDR3 protein reads CASSGNRWRGGELFF.

The sample holds many counts of this clone. The read gets to within 3 residues of the CDR3 end, and the germline J gene fills in the rest. The chain carries TRBV6-1 and TRBJ1-2; 9 nucleotides line up with TRBD1. CDR1 MNHNS and CDR2 SASEGT come from the germline V gene. The CDR3 is 15 amino acids. The CDR3 loop reads CASSGRDRVSEGYTF. The CDR3 DNA, read in part, is TGTGCCAGCAGTGGGCGGGACAGGGTATCGGAAGGC.

This clone was found many times. The read ends 3 residues shy of where the CDR3 ends; the end is completed using the germline J gene. This chain connects TRBV19 to TRBJ1-4; possibly TRBD1 for D (6 bases). This CDR3 has 13 amino acids. Germline V lookup: CDR1 LNHDA, CDR2 SQIVND (reference sequence). The CDR3 loop reads CASSIWDTRELFF. The part of the CDR3 DNA that was read is TGTGCCAGTAGTATTTGGGACACACGTGAA. Full variable domain (missing parts from reference TRBV19 and TRBJ1-4): DGGITQSPKYLFRKEGQNVTLSCEQNLNHDAMYWYRQDPGQGLRLIYYSQIVNDFQKGDIAEGYSVSREKKESFPLTVTSAQKNPTAFYLCASSIWDTRELFFGSGTQLSVL.

About this clone itself: With the read ending 3 residues before the CDR3 end, the germline J gene is used to fill in that end. The chain links TRBV19 to TRBJ1-5; the D gene is possibly TRBD1 (6 bases). CDR1 is LNHDA, CDR2 SQIVND, per germline (reference sequence). V shed 4 bases and J shed 1 base, with 8 bases lying between them. CDR3 size: 14 residues. The DNA read from the CDR3 is TGTGCCAGTAGTAAAGACAGGAGCAATCAGCCC. Its translation: CASSKDRSNQP. The whole CDR3 region reads CASSKDRSNQPQHF.

In its sample, this clone was seen many times. The read ends 3 residues shy of where the CDR3 ends; the end is completed using the germline J gene. The chain carries TRBV12-3 or TRBV12-4 and TRBJ2-5; D might be TRBD2 (5 bases). The CDR3 consists of 14 residues. V was trimmed by 5 bases and J by 5 bases, leaving 15 bases between them. CDR3 DNA, as far as it was read: TGTGCCAGCAGTCCTTGGCGCCGAGGGGAGACC. Protein: CASSPWRRGET. The whole CDR3 is CASSPWRRGETQYF.

With regard to this clone: The read stops 3 residues short of the end of the CDR3; the missing end is completed from the germline J gene. This rearrangement joins TRBV2 to TRBJ2-3; D unresolved. V lost 2 bases to trimming and J lost 3 bases, with 9 bases between them. The CDR3 length is 14 residues. Germline V CDR1 and CDR2: SNHLY, FYNNEI. The part of the CDR3 DNA that was read is TGTGCCAGCAGTGAAAGGGCCCTAACAGATACG. Translation gives CASSERALTDT. The CDR3 reads in full as CASSERALTDTQYF.

This clone appeared many times. The missing CDR3 end, 3 residues past where the read stops, is filled in from the germline J gene. The chain is built from TRBV30 and TRBJ1-4; TRBD1 aligns across 7 bases. Germline assignment: CDR1 GTSNPN and CDR2 SVGIG (reference sequence). This CDR3 contains 14 residues. J was trimmed by 8 bases and V by 5 bases; bases with no gene match: 11. The CDR3 loop is CAWAYRGVEEKLFF. The covered CDR3 bases are TGTGCCTGGGCGTACAGGGGAGTTGAGGAAAAA.

This clone has ten or more counts. The CDR3 end falls 3 residues outside the read, so it is completed with the germline J gene. The gene calls are TRBV7-3 and TRBJ2-3; 13 bases fit TRBD2. Germline CDR1 and CDR2: SGHTA and FQGTGA. With 6 bases clipped from V and 7 bases from J, the junction kept 13 bases outside the gene matches. The CDR3 is made up of 17 amino acids. The CDR3 region is CASRGPQRLAGGYTQYF. Incomplete CDR3 DNA: TGTGCCAGCAGGGGACCTCAACGACTAGCGGGAGGATATACG.

Of note for this clone: With the read ending 3 residues before the CDR3 end, the germline J gene is used to fill in that end. The chain recombines TRBV11-1 with TRBJ2-3; TRBD2 matches 14 bases. The CDR3 extends over 15 amino acids. The V segment lost 5 bases and the J segment 6 bases; nucleotides outside the gene matches: 4. In germline, CDR1 is SGHAT, CDR2 FQDESV (reference sequence). CDR3 DNA (partial): TGTGCCAGCAGCCAGGGACTAGCGGGAGTCGATACG. Its translation: CASSQGLAGVDT. The complete CDR3 protein is CASSQGLAGVDTQYF.

Comments on this clone: The read ends 3 residues shy of where the CDR3 ends; the end is completed using the germline J gene. J is TRBJ1-1 and V is TRBV6-2 or TRBV6-3, with D possibly matching TRBD1 (6 bases). V lost 6 bases and J 4 bases, leaving 12 bases between the germline ends. The length of the CDR3 is 13 residues. Looked up from germline, CDR1 is MNHEY and CDR2 is SVGEGT. The part of the CDR3 DNA that was read is TGTGCCAGCAGCCAGGGGTTTGGCACTGAA. Residues: CASSQGFGTE. The CDR3, in full, reads CASSQGFGTEAFF.

This clone has only a few counts. The read terminates 3 residues ahead of where the CDR3 ends, so the germline J gene completes it. The chain combines TRBV19 with TRBJ2-7; possible D gene TRBD1, 5 bases. The CDR3 has 12 amino acids. Germline V gene data show CDR1 as LNHDA and CDR2 as SQIVND (reference sequence). Between the trimmed V and J ends, which lost 7 bases and 5 bases, there was a span of 12 bases. The CDR3 reads CASIRDGHEQYF. CDR3 DNA (partial): TGTGCCAGTATCAGGGATGGTCACGAG.

This clone was detected many times. The observed sequence ends 3 residues before the CDR3 terminus, with the missing tail filled in from the germline J gene. The chain is built from TRBV10-3 and TRBJ1-2, with 8 positions matching TRBD1. J was trimmed by 5 bases and V by 2 bases; bases with no gene match: 4. The CDR3 loop spans 14 amino acids. CDR1 and CDR2 from the germline V gene are ENHRY and SYGVKD. The sequenced CDR3 bases are TGTGCCATCAGTGAGCCGGACAGGGCTTATGGC. Translated, it gives CAISEPDRAYG. The complete CDR3 reads CAISEPDRAYGYTF.

In its sample, this clone was seen many times. The covered CDR3 bases are TGTGCCACCAGCAGAAGCCCAAGGGAAGAGACC. Protein product: CATSRSPREET. The whole CDR3 sequence reads CATSRSPREETQYF. The chain employs TRBV15 and TRBJ2-5; D gene unclear. With the read ending 3 residues before the CDR3 end, the germline J gene is used to fill in that end. Germline assignment: CDR1 LNHNV and CDR2 YYDKDF (reference sequence). Trimming shortened V by 2 bases and J by 3 bases, and 10 bases separated the two germline ends. This CDR3 comprises 14 residues.

Comment on this clone: The read terminates 3 residues before the CDR3 end, so the remaining end is supplied by the germline J gene. The genes are TRBV6-2 or TRBV6-3 and TRBJ2-7; D possibly corresponds to TRBD2 (6 bases). Trimming removed 5 bases at V and 0 bases at J, with 14 bases between. This CDR3 is built from 15 residues. Germline lookup yields CDR1 MNHEY and CDR2 SVGEGT. CDR3 bases read: TGTGCCAGCAGTCTCCCTGGCGGGGTCTCCTACGAG. It is translated as CASSLPGGVSYE. The whole CDR3 region reads CASSLPGGVSYEQYF.

As concerns this clone: The CDR3 extends 3 residues past the end of the read, so its final part is completed from the germline J gene. The chain recombines TRBV2 with TRBJ2-1; perhaps D is TRBD1 or TRBD2 (7 bases each). This CDR3 has 14 amino acids. Germline V gives CDR1 SNHLY, CDR2 FYNNEI. V shed 5 bases and J shed 7 bases, with 15 bases lying between them. The covered CDR3 bases are TGTGCCAGCAGTCGACAGGGAGGGATGAATGAG. Residues: CASSRQGGMNE. The whole CDR3 sequence is CASSRQGGMNEQFF.

In this sample, this clone turned up many times. The read stops 3 residues short of the end of the CDR3; the missing end is completed from the germline J gene. The chain combines TRBV7-8 with TRBJ2-5; 15 nucleotides align to TRBD2. CDR1 SGHVS and CDR2 FQNEAQ come from the germline V gene. The CDR3 has 17 residues. V shed 5 bases, J shed 5 bases, and the junction held 9 bases outside the gene matches. The CDR3 loop reads CASSPPGTSGRRETQYF. Incomplete CDR3 DNA: TGTGCCAGCAGCCCCCCTGGGACTAGCGGGAGGCGGGAGACC.

In this sample, this clone turned up many times. The read stops 3 residues short of the end of the CDR3; the missing end is completed from the germline J gene. V is TRBV30 and J is TRBJ2-7, with D possibly TRBD2 on 7 matching bases. V shed 3 bases and J shed 2 bases, with 14 bases lying between them. This CDR3 is built from 14 residues. The germline V gene encodes CDR1 GTSNPN and CDR2 SVGIG (reference sequence). Partial CDR3 DNA: TGTGCCTGGAGGTCCCGGGGGGCGCCCTACGAG. This sequence encodes CAWRSRGAPYE. The full CDR3 protein reads CAWRSRGAPYEQYF.

This clone has at least ten counts. The CDR3 goes on 3 residues after the read ends, and that part is filled in from the germline J gene. The rearrangement joins TRBV19 to TRBJ2-2; D unclear. Germline V gene sequence: CDR1 LNHDA, CDR2 SQIVND (reference sequence). This CDR3 has 15 amino acids. V lost 4 bases, J lost 1 base, and 10 bases lay in between. CDR3 loop: CASSRSELNTGELFF. CDR3 DNA, as far as it was read: TGTGCCAGTAGTAGGAGCGAACTGAACACCGGGGAG. The variable domain in full, with the rest retrieved from reference TRBV19 and TRBJ2-2, is DGGITQSPKYLFRKEGQNVTLSCEQNLNHDAMYWYRQDPGQGLRLIYYSQIVNDFQKGDIAEGYSVSREKKESFPLTVTSAQKNPTAFYLCASSRSELNTGELFFGEGSRLTVL.

In the case of this clone: The missing CDR3 end, 3 residues past where the read stops, is filled in from the germline J gene. V is TRBV19 and J is TRBJ2-7; D might be TRBD2 (6 bases). V was cut by 8 bases and J by 0 bases, with 11 bases left in between. There are 13 residues in the CDR3. Germline values: CDR1 LNHDA, CDR2 SQIVND (reference sequence). The sequenced part of the CDR3 DNA is TGTGCCAGTGCGGGATTGAGCTCCTACGAG. Residues: CASAGLSSYE. The complete CDR3 sequence is CASAGLSSYEQYF.